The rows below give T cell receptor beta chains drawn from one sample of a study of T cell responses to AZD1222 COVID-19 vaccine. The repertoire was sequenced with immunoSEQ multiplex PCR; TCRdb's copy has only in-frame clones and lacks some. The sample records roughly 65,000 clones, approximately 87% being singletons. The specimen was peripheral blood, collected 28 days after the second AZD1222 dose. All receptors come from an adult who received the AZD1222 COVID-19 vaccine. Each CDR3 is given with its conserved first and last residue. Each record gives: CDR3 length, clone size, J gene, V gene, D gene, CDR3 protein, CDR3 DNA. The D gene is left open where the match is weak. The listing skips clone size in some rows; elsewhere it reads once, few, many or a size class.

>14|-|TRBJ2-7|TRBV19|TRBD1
CASSMRQGPYEQYF
TGTGCCAGTAGTATGAGACAGGGGCCCTACGAGCAGTACTTC
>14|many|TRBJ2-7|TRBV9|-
CASNRALESYEQYF
TGTGCCAGCAACAGGGCCCTAGAGTCCTACGAGCAGTACTTC
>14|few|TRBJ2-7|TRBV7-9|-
CASSVTGPQDEQYF
TGTGCCAGCAGTGTTACAGGGCCTCAGGACGAGCAGTACTTC
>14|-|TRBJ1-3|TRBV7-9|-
CASSFLNPRNTIYF
TGTGCCAGCAGCTTCCTAAACCCCCGAAACACCATATATTTT
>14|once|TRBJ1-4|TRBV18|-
CASSPSAGTEKLFF
TGTGCCAGCTCACCTTCGGCAGGGACTGAAAAACTGTTTTTT
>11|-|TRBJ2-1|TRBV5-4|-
CASSLQGMQFF
TGTGCCAGCAGCTTGCAGGGAATGCAGTTCTTC
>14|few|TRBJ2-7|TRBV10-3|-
CAIRSETDYYEQYF
TGTGCCATCAGAAGCGAGACAGATTACTACGAGCAGTACTTC
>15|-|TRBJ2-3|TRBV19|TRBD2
CASSIGAGGPDTQYF
TGTGCCAGTAGTATCGGGGCGGGGGGGCCAGATACGCAGTATTTT
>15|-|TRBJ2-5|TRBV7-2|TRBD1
CASSYAGGWGETQYF
TGTGCCAGCAGCTACGCAGGGGGCTGGGGCGAGACCCAGTACTTC
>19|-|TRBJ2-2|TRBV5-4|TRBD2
CASSQASGYSRENTGELFF
TGTGCCAGCAGCCAAGCTAGCGGATACTCAAGAGAGAACACCGGGGAGCTGTTTTTT
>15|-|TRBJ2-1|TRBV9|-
CASSVLGESYNEQFF
TGTGCCAGCAGCGTCCTCGGGGAGTCCTACAATGAGCAGTTCTTC
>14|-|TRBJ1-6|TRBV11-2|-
CASSRQTHNSPLHF
TGTGCCAGCAGTAGACAGACTCATAATTCACCCCTCCACTTT
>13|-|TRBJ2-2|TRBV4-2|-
CASSQDGTGELFF
TGTGCCAGCAGCCAAGATGGGACCGGGGAGCTGTTTTTT
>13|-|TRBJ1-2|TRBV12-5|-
CASGLHATYGYTF
TGTGCTAGTGGTTTGCACGCGACCTATGGCTACACCTTC
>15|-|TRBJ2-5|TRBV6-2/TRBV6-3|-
CASSYGGGGKETQYF
TGTGCCAGCAGTTACGGGGGCGGGGGAAAAGAGACCCAGTACTTC
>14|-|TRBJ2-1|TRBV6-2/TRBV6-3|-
CASSYNWGHNEQFF
TGTGCCAGCAGTTACAATTGGGGCCACAATGAGCAGTTCTTC
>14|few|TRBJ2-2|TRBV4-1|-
CASSPERATGELFF
TGCGCCAGCAGCCCAGAACGGGCTACCGGGGAGCTGTTTTTT
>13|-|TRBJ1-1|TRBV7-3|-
CASSLTENTEAFF
TGTGCCAGCAGCTTAACTGAGAACACTGAAGCTTTCTTT
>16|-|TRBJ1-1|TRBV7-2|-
CASSSHQQGSNTEAFF
TGTGCCAGCAGCTCCCACCAACAGGGATCGAACACTGAAGCTTTCTTT
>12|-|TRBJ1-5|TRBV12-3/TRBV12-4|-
CASSPGLQPQHF
TGTGCCAGCAGCCCAGGGCTTCAGCCCCAGCATTTT
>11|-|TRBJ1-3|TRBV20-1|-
CSARRGNTIYF
TGCAGTGCTAGGAGGGGAAACACCATATATTTT
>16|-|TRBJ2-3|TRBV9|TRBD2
CASSVTSGVTTDTQYF
TGTGCCAGCAGCGTGACTAGCGGGGTTACAACAGATACGCAGTATTTT
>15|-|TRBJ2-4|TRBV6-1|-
CASSETSLAKNIQYF
TGTGCCAGCAGTGAAACAAGTTTAGCCAAAAACATTCAGTACTTC
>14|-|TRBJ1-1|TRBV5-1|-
CASSLALGNTEAFF
TGCGCCAGCAGCTTGGCCTTAGGGAACACTGAAGCTTTCTTT
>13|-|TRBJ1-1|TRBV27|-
CASSLRGDTEAFF
TGTGCCAGCAGCTTAAGGGGAGACACTGAAGCTTTCTTT
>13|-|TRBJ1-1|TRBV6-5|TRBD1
CASTEGQYTEAFF
TGTGCCAGCACAGAGGGACAGTACACTGAAGCTTTCTTT
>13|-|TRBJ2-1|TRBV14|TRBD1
CASSQAQGAEQFF
TGTGCCAGCAGCCAAGCTCAGGGGGCTGAGCAGTTCTTC
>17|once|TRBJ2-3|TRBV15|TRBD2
CATSRSSSGGGGDTQYF
TGTGCCACCAGCAGATCTTCTAGCGGGGGAGGTGGAGATACGCAGTATTTT
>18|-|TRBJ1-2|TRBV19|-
CASSALSRGAGNLYGYTF
TGTGCCAGTAGTGCCCTTTCGCGGGGCGCGGGCAATCTATATGGCTACACCTTC
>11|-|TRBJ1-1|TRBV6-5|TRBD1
CASRWTGEAFF
TGTGCCAGCAGGTGGACAGGGGAAGCTTTCTTT
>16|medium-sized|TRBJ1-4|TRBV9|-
CASSPRGIGEDEKLFF
TGTGCCAGCAGCCCTCGGGGTATAGGGGAAGATGAAAAACTGTTTTTT
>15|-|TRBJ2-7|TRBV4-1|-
CASSPIERTVDEQYF
TGCGCCAGCAGCCCGATTGAAAGGACAGTCGACGAGCAGTACTTC
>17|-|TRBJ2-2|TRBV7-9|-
CASSLGTPWVTTGELFF
TGTGCCAGCAGCTTAGGTACCCCCTGGGTTACCACCGGGGAGCTGTTTTTT
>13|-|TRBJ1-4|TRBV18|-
CASSRGTNEKLFF
TGTGCCAGCTCAAGGGGAACTAATGAAAAACTGTTTTTT
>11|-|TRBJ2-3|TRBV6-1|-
CASREGDTQYF
TGTGCCAGCAGGGAAGGTGATACGCAGTATTTT
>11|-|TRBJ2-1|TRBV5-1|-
CASKGENEQFF
TGCGCCAGCAAGGGTGAAAATGAGCAGTTCTTC
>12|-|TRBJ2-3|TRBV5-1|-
CASSLDTDTQYF
TGCGCCAGCAGCCTAGACACAGATACGCAGTATTTT
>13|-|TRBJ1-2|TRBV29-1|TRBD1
CSVEDRQGGGYTF
TGCAGCGTTGAAGATCGACAGGGAGGCGGCTACACCTTC
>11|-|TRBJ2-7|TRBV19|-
CASSSRDAKYF
TGTGCCAGTAGTTCCCGGGACGCCAAGTACTTC
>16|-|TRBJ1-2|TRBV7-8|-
CASSFREVGRKNGYTF
TGTGCCAGCAGCTTTAGGGAAGTTGGTCGGAAGAATGGCTACACCTTC
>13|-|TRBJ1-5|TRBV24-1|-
CATSEGYPQPQHF
TGTGCCACCAGTGAGGGTTACCCTCAGCCCCAGCATTTT
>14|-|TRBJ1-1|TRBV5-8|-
CASSLERVRTEAFF
TGTGCCAGCAGCTTGGAACGGGTAAGGACTGAAGCTTTCTTT
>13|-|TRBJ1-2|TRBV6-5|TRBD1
CASSRDRGYGYTF
TGTGCCAGCAGTCGGGACAGAGGCTATGGCTACACCTTC
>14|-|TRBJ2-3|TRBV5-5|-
CASKRDWRTDTQYF
TGTGCCAGCAAAAGGGACTGGCGCACAGATACGCAGTATTTT
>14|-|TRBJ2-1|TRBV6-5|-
CAASTGSSYNEQFF
TGTGCCGCCAGCACAGGAAGCTCCTACAATGAGCAGTTCTTC
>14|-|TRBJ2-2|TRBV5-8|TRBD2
CASPGGEGTGELFF
TGTGCCAGCCCGGGTGGGGAGGGGACCGGGGAGCTGTTTTTT
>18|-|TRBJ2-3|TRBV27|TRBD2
CASSLGSGGTTSADTQYF
TGTGCCAGCAGTTTGGGTAGCGGGGGAACCACAAGCGCAGATACGCAGTATTTT
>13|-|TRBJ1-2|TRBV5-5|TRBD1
CASSLGTDYGYTF
TGTGCCAGCAGCCTCGGGACAGATTATGGCTACACCTTC
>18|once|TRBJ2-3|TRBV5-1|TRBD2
CASSPGLAGGARGDTQYF
TGCGCCAGCAGCCCGGGACTAGCGGGGGGCGCGAGAGGGGATACGCAGTATTTT
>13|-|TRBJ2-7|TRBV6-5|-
CATKSGPSYEQYF
TGTGCCACCAAGTCCGGGCCTAGCTACGAGCAGTACTTC
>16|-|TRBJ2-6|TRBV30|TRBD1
CAWRRTGGAGLNVLTF
TGTGCCTGGAGGCGAACAGGGGGCGCAGGCCTCAACGTCCTGACTTTC
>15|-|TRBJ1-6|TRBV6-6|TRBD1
CASSYGTGGRSPLHF
TGTGCCAGCAGTTATGGGACAGGGGGCCGTTCACCCCTCCACTTT
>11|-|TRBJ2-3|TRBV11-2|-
CASSALDTQYF
TGTGCCAGCAGCGCCCTGGATACGCAGTATTTT
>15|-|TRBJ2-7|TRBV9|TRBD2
CASSATSEGFYEQYF
TGTGCCAGCAGCGCTACTAGCGAGGGGTTCTACGAGCAGTACTTC
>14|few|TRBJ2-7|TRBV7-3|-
CASSPGWASYEQYF
TGTGCCAGCAGTCCAGGGTGGGCCTCCTACGAGCAGTACTTC
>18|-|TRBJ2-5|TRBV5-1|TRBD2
CASSSPGTSGGVQETQYF
TGCGCCAGCAGCTCCCCCGGGACTAGCGGGGGGGTACAAGAGACCCAGTACTTC
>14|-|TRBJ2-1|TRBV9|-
CASSPTVGSNEQFF
TGTGCCAGCAGCCCCACGGTAGGGAGCAATGAGCAGTTCTTC
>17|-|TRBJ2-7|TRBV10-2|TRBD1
CASQMAFTGAKFYEQYF
TGCGCCAGCCAGATGGCTTTTACAGGGGCGAAATTCTACGAGCAGTACTTC
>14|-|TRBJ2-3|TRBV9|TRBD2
CASSGSGGTDTQYF
TGTGCCAGCAGCGGTAGCGGGGGCACAGATACGCAGTATTTT
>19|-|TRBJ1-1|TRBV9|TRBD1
CASSSPRDRGSFGNTEAFF
TGTGCCAGCAGCTCACCCCGAGACAGGGGGTCTTTTGGGAATACTGAAGCTTTCTTT